These 9 T cell receptor beta chains were sequenced from one sample in a study of blood T cell repertoires in COVID-19. The assay was immunoSEQ multiplex PCR, and TCRdb's table has in-frame clones only and misses some. The sample shows roughly 100,000 clones, roughly nine tenths of them seen only once. Material: peripheral blood. The source of these receptors is a woman aged 45-65 years with COVID-19, enrolled during active disease.

The rearrangement links TRBV4-3 to TRBJ2-2, with 9 bases identical to TRBD2. V lost 0 bases and J lost 0; bases outside the gene matches: 8. There are 19 residues in the CDR3. Germline V gene data show CDR1 as LGHNA and CDR2 as YSLEER. CDR3 sequence reads: CASSQEFRAGGPNTGELFF. CDR3 DNA sequence: TGCGCCAGCAGCCAAGAATTTCGAGCGGGGGGCCCGAACACCGGGGAGCTGTTTTTT.

This clone occurred once. This sample also contains other DNA sequences that code for the same CDR3. The V and J genes are TRBV6-5 and TRBJ2-1, with 7 bases lining up with TRBD1. Per germline, CDR1 MNHEY and CDR2 SVGAGI. The V and J ends lost 7 bases and 0 bases, in that order; junction bases with no gene match: 6. The CDR3 consists of 15 residues. The CDR3 bases are TGTGCCAGCACTCGGGACAGCAGCTCCTACAATGAGCAGTTCTTC. This gives the protein CASTRDSSSYNEQFF.

CDR3 sequence reads: CASRGSGNYGYTF. In nucleotides, the CDR3 is TGTGCCAGCAGAGGTTCGGGGAACTATGGCTACACCTTC. This chain links TRBV25-1 with TRBJ1-2; D call uncertain. The germline V and J ends were trimmed by 6 bases and 2 bases, with 10 bases remaining between them. The length of the CDR3 is 13 residues. In germline, CDR1 is MGHDK, CDR2 SYGVNS.

In this sample, this clone turned up once. This rearrangement joins TRBV27 to TRBJ2-2; the match to TRBD2 covers 7 bases. The CDR3 spans 17 residues. The J segment lost 0 bases and the V segment lost 0 bases, leaving 4 bases of the junction unmatched. Per the germline V gene, CDR1 is MNHEY and CDR2 is SMNVEV (reference sequence). The CDR3 spells CASSLSGGLANTGELFF. CDR3 nucleotides: TGTGCCAGCAGTTTATCCGGCGGACTAGCGAACACCGGGGAGCTGTTTTTT.

The chain has TRBV11-3 and TRBJ2-5; 7 bases line up with TRBD1. This CDR3 contains 14 residues. CDR1 is SGHNT, CDR2 YENEEA, per germline. The junction had 8 bases not matched to a gene; V was cut back by 5 bases and J by 5 bases. CDR3 in amino acids: CASSPSRGQETQYF. The CDR3 DNA is TGTGCCAGCAGCCCTTCAAGGGGGCAGGAGACCCAGTACTTC.

This chain uses TRBV28 with TRBJ1-2; D unclear. V shed 4 bases and J shed 5 bases, with 14 bases lying between them. CDR1 MDHEN and CDR2 SYDVKM come from the germline V gene. This CDR3 spans 14 amino acids. The DNA of the CDR3 is TGTGCCAGCAGTTCCACTCGCTACGATTATGGCTACACCTTC. It encodes CASSSTRYDYGYTF.

J is TRBJ2-1 and V is TRBV14, with D hard to call. The germline gives CDR1 SGHDN, CDR2 FVKESK. The CDR3 length is 14 residues. V was trimmed by 4 bases and J by 8 bases, leaving 15 bases between them. CDR3 protein: CASSLRLWSDEQFF. The CDR3 DNA sequence: TGTGCCAGCAGCCTCCGACTGTGGTCGGATGAGCAGTTCTTC.

The chain recombines TRBV4-1 with TRBJ2-1; 10 nucleotides line up with TRBD1. Germline CDR1 MGHRA, CDR2 YSYEKL. V shed 2 bases, J shed 7 bases, and the junction held 8 bases outside the gene matches. The CDR3 loop spans 16 amino acids. The CDR3: CASSQTGTGDLNEQFF. DNA for the CDR3: TGCGCCAGCAGCCAAACCGGGACAGGGGATTTAAATGAGCAGTTCTTC.

The J gene is TRBJ1-6, the V gene TRBV7-2; 7 bases map to TRBD1. The CDR3 consists of 14 residues. Germline V gene lookup returns CDR1 SGHTA and CDR2 FQGNSA. J was trimmed by 10 bases and V by 5 bases; bases with no gene match: 8. The CDR3 protein is CASSGGGRRSPLHF. CDR3 nucleotide sequence: TGTGCCAGCAGCGGAGGGGGCCGAAGGTCACCCCTCCACTTT.